The following is a T cell receptor (beta chain) sequence with its context. The antigen is unknown. The junction had 4 bases not matched to a gene; V was cut back by 2 bases and J by 8 bases. The CDR3 has 14 amino acids. CDR1 is MDHEN, CDR2 SYDVKM, per germline. Sequencing used immunoSEQ version 4 in survey mode. Assay: immunoSEQ multiplex PCR; the TCRdb copy retains only in-frame clones and omits some. The sample has 15,000 to 20,000 clones, around three quarters seen once. This specimen comes from a study of persistence of HIV-infected CD4 T cells. Lysates of CMV-infected fibroblasts at roughly 10 ug/mL stimulated these cells. Sorting selected CD4+ T cells upregulating both CD40 ligand and CD69. Donors had undetectable plasma HIV-1 RNA, under 50 copies/mL, for 4+ years. Findings and caveats of the study: CMV- and Gag-responding cells had lower TCRbeta richness than CD3/CD28-responding cells. Degenerate expanded CDR3beta sequences were enriched among CMV- and Gag-responding cells.

The sequence came from an adult man with HIV who was CMV-seropositive. V usage is TRBV28 and J usage is TRBJ1-4, with 8 bases aligning to TRBD1. Sequenced material: CD4+ T cells sorted from PBMCs after approximately 20-hour stimulation, taken from a patient who received antiretroviral therapy. In nucleotides, the CDR3 is TGTGCCAGCAGTTTAGGGGGACAGGCAGAAAAACTGTTTTTT. Protein sequence: CASSLGGQAEKLFF.